This T cell receptor (beta chain) was observed in a study of cytomegalovirus exposure and HLA in healthy donors (dated 2017 in TCRdb). At the level of the whole study: In an earlier analysis of around 540 of the donors, 250 to 300 Gb of sequence data and 90 million to 120 million unique TCR beta sequences from 180 million or so T cells were reported. Besides the first cohort of approximately 710 subjects, a separate validation cohort made up of about 120 different subjects was used. Four or five DR-DQ haplotypes were handled as single units for association and clustering, since linkage in the cohort was strong. Rather than using new phenotypic data, the later analysis identified candidate immune exposures from TCR beta sequences and from how often those sequences occurred across donors. All discovery cohort repertoires had been generated using a single sequencing platform. Of the 398 genotyped donors, approximately 80% were placed in the genetic ancestry cluster associated with self-reported Caucasian donors. To decide whether each TCR beta V gene segment behaved as functional or pseudogenic, an earlier analysis of approximately 600 of the donors relied on high-throughput TCR beta sequencing. The study aimed to test whether signatures of past pathogen exposure could be identified by cataloging public T cell receptors. Donor age, sex, ethnicity and CMV serostatus were compiled together with the repertoire data. On average, 235,054 unique TCR beta nucleotide sequences were sequenced per donor among 398 genotyped donors of the cohort, with roughly 18% of those sequences being non-productive. HLA typing covered class I and class II loci at four-digit resolution. A later genetic analysis took genome-wide SNP genotypes for about 55% of the 666 donors and used that subset as a discovery cohort. Typing coverage varied by locus: roughly 620-640 donors for A, B, C, DRB1 and DQB1; under 550 for DQA1; 606 for DPA1; approximately 450 for DPB1. In a later analysis, previously published TCR beta repertoires from several hundred donors were re-analyzed and high-resolution HLA genotyping was added so that TCR occurrence patterns could be studied. High-throughput TCR immunosequencing, statistical association of individual TCRs with disease status, and machine learning were combined to predict cytomegalovirus infection status. An early release covering 550 to 700 HLA-typed donors comprised about 300 gigabases of sequencing data and around 86 million unique TCR sequences. The study profiled the T cell repertoires of under 850 subjects by immunosequencing and related them to cytomegalovirus serostatus.

The cohort was made up of approximately 700 healthy bone marrow donors. All cohort members were sampled while nominally healthy, although unrecorded immune exposures were likely present. The donor tested CMV seropositive and was one of the 289 seropositive cohort members. Every donor gave a peripheral blood sample, and the peripheral blood mononuclear cells from that sample were used for TCR beta sequencing. The Qiagen DNeasy Blood Extraction Kit was used to extract genomic DNA from the blood cell samples. General study outcomes and caveats: CMV serostatus was the only immune exposure information available for the cohort. A further reported finding was that TCR beta sequences accurately predicted the HLA-A and HLA-B alleles for most subjects in the first cohort. A later analysis associated 16,951 TCR beta sequences with specific HLA alleles at a false discovery rate of 0.05. The classifier was reported to diagnose cytomegalovirus status with high specificity and sensitivity in both the original cohort and the validation cohort. In a later analysis, HLA-associated TCR beta chains were found to be more clonally expanded and to have lower generation probabilities than equally common non-associated chains. According to a later analysis, parvovirus B19, influenza, CMV and Epstein-Barr virus appeared linked to several top co-occurrence clusters. Correlated functional status among segregating V segments might be attributable to linkage disequilibrium, but an unknown experimental factor could not be ruled out. According to the authors, the approach could potentially be generalized to other disease states and immunological phenotypes. Strong co-occurrence of HLA alleles, especially DR and DQ, made assigning TCR associations to individual alleles difficult. In this cohort, only TCR beta chains were sequenced, and detectable features were limited by the absence of alpha or paired-chain data. A cluster of highly shared sequence variants was judged likely to represent a technical artifact of the sequencing pipeline. Presence/absence analyses assumed roughly uniform sequencing depth across donors, an assumption that may not hold. Most CMV-associated TCR beta chains appeared to be HLA-restricted in a later analysis, and the HLA associations seemed to be driven largely by CMV exposure. According to a later analysis, TCR association rates differed among HLA loci, with DRB1 alleles showing the most associated TCRs and HLA-C alleles showing the fewest. A later genetic analysis associated a missense DCLRE1C variant with V-gene and J-gene trimming of TCR beta chains, and an independent cohort replicated the association. A few of the identified cytomegalovirus-associated TCR beta chains were confirmed in vitro to be specific for cytomegalovirus antigens. An earlier analysis of around 540 of the donors showed that most TCR beta V segments appeared in productive rearrangements either about 90% or about 30% of the time, which broadly matched IMGT annotations. According to a later genetic analysis, donors in an Asian-associated ancestry cluster had fewer N-insertions in productive TCRs than the roughly 660-donor mean. In the study, approximately 150 TCR beta chains were listed as associated with cytomegalovirus. Some IMGT-functional V segments, including TRBV6-2 and TRBV6-3, could not be told apart with the 87-base-pair reads, so those segments were excluded. Across donors, most TCR sequences were observed very rarely, whereas some public TCRs were present in many individuals. Because counts were too low, around 18 rarely observed V segments, including chromosome 9 orphons, were left out of the earlier analysis of 587 of the donors. Because HLA typing was missing for some donors at each locus, association tests included only the typed subset.

Libraries were built with the immunoSEQ multiplex PCR assay. A mixture of 60 forward primers for TCR Vbeta segments and 13 reverse primers for TCR Jbeta segments was used in the multiplex PCR. A multiplex PCR assay on genomic DNA amplified the CDR3 region of rearranged TCR beta genes. On the Illumina HiSeq System, the amplified TCR beta libraries were sequenced as 87-base-pair reads. On the authors' methods: Across the roughly 700 repertoires, a later analysis counted around 80 million unique TCR beta chains, roughly 11 million of which were shared by at least two donors. A nearest-neighbor algorithm error-corrected the raw reads and collapsed the reads into unique sequences, merging closely related sequences to remove PCR and sequencing errors. To assign V, D and J gene segments, CDR3 sequences were aligned to IMGT reference sequences. For a sequence to be retained, at least a six-nucleotide match to both a V gene segment and a J gene segment was required. A rearrangement counted as productive if the CDR3 had no stop codons and remained in frame with V and J, and every other rearrangement counted as non-productive. Following IMGT convention, CDR3 was defined as the stretch from the second conserved V-encoded cysteine up to the conserved J-encoded phenylalanine. In an earlier analysis of roughly 580 of the donors, sequences lacking an unambiguous match to a single V gene segment were excluded. In an earlier analysis of roughly 600 of the donors, a V segment was called functional when productive rearrangements were above 56.7%, and segregating when the standard deviation between donors exceeded 5%. A statistical classification framework was built to diagnose cytomegalovirus status from the catalog of TCR beta chain sequences. V and J gene assignment, in a later analysis, came from comparing TCR nucleotide sequences with IMGT/GENE-DB human TR gene sequences. Using the TCRdist pipeline, a later analysis assigned CDR3 sequences along with most-parsimonious VDJ recombination scenarios. A later analysis defined each TCR beta chain by its CDR3 amino acid sequence plus V-gene family, and excluded reads lacking a unique V-gene family. As a way to deal with suspected cross-contamination and a sequencing artifact, a later analysis dropped nearly 600 nucleotide sequences that were highly shared and had low generation probability. In a later analysis, a clonal expansion index was calculated for each public chain from normalized within-repertoire ranks of inferred template counts. In a later analysis, generation probabilities were computed using a VDJ recombination model fitted to out-of-frame rearrangements, and the results were checked against IGoR. A later analysis scored TCR-TCR, TCR-HLA and TCR-CMV co-occurrence with hypergeometric tests, applying a repertoire-size bias correction to TCR pairs. In a later analysis, false discovery rates were estimated by permuting HLA or CMV assignments 20 times. In a later analysis, co-occurring TCRs were grouped with DBSCAN, and TCRdist sequence similarity was added when clustering was performed within HLA-allele-positive subsets. Repertoires with fewer than 30,000 or more than 120,000 public chains were left out of co-occurrence clustering, as were about five repertoires with anomalous nucleotide sharing. TCRdb took over this immuneACCESS table, retaining in-frame rearrangements with V and J assigned. Such tables are incomplete; in checked studies, under half of the missing clones stem from an unresolved V gene, and the remainder is unexplained. D and trimming were read from the DNA, whereas the V and J calls and clone size are those reported in that table. Within this sample are about 110,000 clones, with 60% to 85% of them counted one time only. The ten top clones hold roughly 5% of the sample.

This clone is labeled medium-sized (0.01 to 0.1%). The antigen it binds to is not known. Base qualities are not recorded, but no much larger clone differs from it by a single base. The CDR3 runs 15 amino acids, cysteine and phenylalanine included. Only the CDR3 DNA is retained, 45 bases long and in frame from the first base. The germline V gene supplies CDR1 MNHEY and CDR2 SVGAGI. V loses 8 bases, J loses 2 bases, and the germline ends lie 19 bases apart. The sample taken for sequencing was PBMCs. This receptor was identified in a female donor in good health and CMV-seropositive. The V and J segments used are TRBV6-5 and TRBJ2-7; a weak D assignment points to TRBD2 (6 bases agree). The nucleotides are TGTGCCAGCCAAACCGGAGGGAGCGATGCCTACGAGCAGTACTTC. Its coded protein is CASQTGGSDAYEQYF.